Below are 9 T cell receptor beta chains sequenced from a single sample in a study of blood T cell repertoires in COVID-19. The data were produced by immunoSEQ multiplex PCR, yet TCRdb's version contains in-frame clones alone and is incomplete. This sample yields tens of thousands of clones, of which about 88% are seen a single time; around 15% belongs to the top ten. The sample comprised peripheral blood. The receptors originated from a human donor with active COVID-19. The donor label of this sample is uncertain.

This chain connects TRBV21-1 to TRBJ2-4; TRBD2, the table's D call, lacks a check against the DNA. TRBV21-1 is annotated as a pseudogene. This CDR3 comprises 18 residues. Written as DNA, the CDR3 is TGTGCCAGCAGCAAAGAGGGGAGGGGTAGCGGAAGTAAAAACATTCAGTACTTC. Translating gives CASSKEGRGSGSKNIQYF.

This clone appeared a single time. CDR3 protein: CASSQTKGRTRTGELFF. The DNA for the CDR3 is TGTGCCAGCAGCCAGACTAAGGGCAGGACGAGGACCGGGGAGCTGTTTTTT. V usage is TRBV14 and J usage is TRBJ2-2; a weak D match, TRBD2 (5 bases). Germline CDR1 reads SGHDN; CDR2 reads FVKESK. Trimming removed 3 bases from V and 5 bases from J, with 19 bases in between. The CDR3 is made up of 17 amino acids.

The chain employs TRBV5-4 and TRBJ2-7; the D is unclear. The CDR3 extends over 14 amino acids. The V and J ends lost 4 bases and 2 bases respectively, with 13 bases between them. CDR1 is SGHNT, CDR2 YYREEE, per germline (reference sequence). CDR3 nucleotide sequence: TGTGCCAGCAGCCCTAGTCCCACCGCCTACGAGCAGTACTTC. It is translated as CASSPSPTAYEQYF.

The CDR3 sequence is CASSVGTAGREQYF. The CDR3 DNA is TGTGCCAGCAGCGTCGGGACAGCTGGTCGAGAGCAGTACTTC. The V gene is TRBV5-6, the J gene TRBJ2-7; 7 bases line up with TRBD1. This CDR3 has 14 amino acids. Germline V gene sequence: CDR1 SGHDT, CDR2 YYEEEE. Trimming at V came to 4 bases and at J to 7 bases, leaving 11 bases not matched to a gene.

V is TRBV3-1 (or the pseudogene TRBV3-2) and J is TRBJ1-1; perhaps TRBD1 as D (6 bases). V dropped 4 bases and J dropped 7 bases, with 16 bases sitting between them. Germline-derived CDR1 and CDR2 are LGHDT and YNNKEL (reference sequence). The CDR3 runs 14 residues. DNA for the CDR3: TGTGCCAGCAGCCTACAGGGATTACAGGTTGAAGCTTTCTTT. It yields the protein CASSLQGLQVEAFF.

The rearrangement uses TRBV9 and TRBJ2-1; perhaps TRBD2 as D (5 bases). V was pared by 0 bases and J by 9 bases, with 19 bases between. CDR3 length: 16 amino acids. Per the germline V gene, CDR1 is SGDLS and CDR2 is YYNGEE. Written as DNA, the CDR3 is TGTGCCAGCAGCGTAGAGTGGGGAGAACCTTCTGGTGAGCAGTTCTTC. Its translation: CASSVEWGEPSGEQFF.

The chain links TRBV29-1 to TRBJ2-7; D call uncertain. CDR3 length: 12 residues. V was pared by 4 bases and J by 3 bases, with 10 bases between. CDR1 SQVTM and CDR2 ANQGSEA come from the germline V gene. CDR3 bases: TGCAGCGTTGGGTTGGCTGACTACGAGCAGTACTTC. Translating gives CSVGLADYEQYF.

V usage is TRBV9 and J usage is TRBJ1-1; D gene uncertain. This CDR3 has 15 residues. V lost 3 bases to trimming and J lost 2 bases, with 14 bases between them. The germline gives CDR1 SGDLS, CDR2 YYNGEE. The chain's CDR3 is CASSAPGKINTEAFF. The CDR3 DNA reads TGTGCCAGCAGCGCTCCCGGGAAGATAAACACTGAAGCTTTCTTT.

The chain uses TRBV5-1 and TRBJ2-7, with D unclear. The CDR3 loop spans 15 amino acids. With 0 bases removed from V and 3 bases from J, the gap between germline ends came to 13 bases. Germline CDR1 SGHRS, CDR2 YFSETQ. The CDR3 loop is CASSLGPVLDYEQYF. CDR3 coding DNA: TGCGCCAGCAGCTTGGGGCCCGTCCTTGACTACGAGCAGTACTTC.